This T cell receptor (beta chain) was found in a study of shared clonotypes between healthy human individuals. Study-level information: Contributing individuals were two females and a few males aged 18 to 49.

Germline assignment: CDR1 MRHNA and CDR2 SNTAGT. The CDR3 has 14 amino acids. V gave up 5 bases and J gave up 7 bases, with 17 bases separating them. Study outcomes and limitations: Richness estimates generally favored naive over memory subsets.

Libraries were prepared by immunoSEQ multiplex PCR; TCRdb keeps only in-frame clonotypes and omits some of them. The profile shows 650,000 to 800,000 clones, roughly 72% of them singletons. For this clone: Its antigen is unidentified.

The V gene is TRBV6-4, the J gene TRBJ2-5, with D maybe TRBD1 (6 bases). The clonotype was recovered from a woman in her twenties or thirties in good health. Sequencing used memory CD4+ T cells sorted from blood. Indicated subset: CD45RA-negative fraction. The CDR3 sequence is CASSYRQDPATQYF. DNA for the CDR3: TGTGCCAGCAGTTATCGACAGGACCCAGCGACCCAGTACTTC.